These T cell receptor beta chains were read from a single sample in a study of T-cell memory formation after mild COVID-19. MiXCR, applied by TCRdb to the 5' RACE reads, yields one record per CDR3 protein. Found here are around 530,000 distinct CDR3 sequences, about 20% of them singletons; the top ten hold roughly 8.3%. The sequencing input was PBMCs or a T cell subset sorted from them (not recorded which). Receptors originate from an adult woman who had mild COVID-19 (a few samples of this study predate the infection). Cell type and time point are not known. The CDR3 runs from the conserved cysteine through the conserved F or W. Each record gives: CDR3 protein, CDR3 DNA, J gene, clone size, V gene, D gene. D genes are given only for firm matches. Part of the rows lack a size; the others show once, few, many or a class for expanded clones.

CDR3aa: CASSQEFQSSTDTQYF
CDR3nt: TGCGCCAGCAGCCAAGAGTTCCAGTCTAGCACAGATACGCAGTATTTT
j_gene: TRBJ2-3
abundance: NA
v_gene: TRBV4-3
d_gene: NA

CDR3aa: CASSLAGIGQGDEQYF
CDR3nt: TGTGCCAGCAGCTTGGCCGGTATCGGACAGGGGGACGAGCAGTACTTC
j_gene: TRBJ2-7
abundance: many
v_gene: TRBV5-4
d_gene: TRBD1

CDR3aa: CASSRAGEGYGYTF
CDR3nt: TGTGCCAGTAGTCGCGCCGGGGAGGGCTATGGCTACACCTTC
j_gene: TRBJ1-2
abundance: NA
v_gene: TRBV19
d_gene: NA

CDR3aa: CASRPLTGISEAFF
CDR3nt: TGTGCCAGCAGACCCCTAACAGGGATTTCTGAAGCTTTCTTT
j_gene: TRBJ1-1
abundance: NA
v_gene: TRBV7-8
d_gene: NA

CDR3aa: CASRTGANTEAFF
CDR3nt: TGCGCCAGCAGAACGGGGGCGAACACTGAAGCTTTCTTT
j_gene: TRBJ1-1
abundance: few
v_gene: TRBV5-1
d_gene: NA

CDR3aa: CSVAGLESTDTQYF
CDR3nt: TGCAGCGTGGCGGGACTCGAAAGCACAGATACGCAGTATTTT
j_gene: TRBJ2-3
abundance: few
v_gene: TRBV29-1
d_gene: NA

CDR3aa: CSALEPRAEGSYQETQYF
CDR3nt: TGCAGTGCTCTAGAGCCCAGGGCCGAAGGATCGTACCAAGAGACCCAGTACTTC
j_gene: TRBJ2-5
abundance: NA
v_gene: TRBV20-1
d_gene: NA

CDR3aa: CATSDSDRLGNTGELFF
CDR3nt: TGTGCCACCAGTGATTCGGACAGACTGGGTAACACCGGGGAGCTGTTTTTT
j_gene: TRBJ2-2
abundance: few
v_gene: TRBV24-1
d_gene: NA

CDR3aa: CSARAAGPGNEQFF
CDR3nt: TGCAGTGCTAGAGCGGCGGGACCGGGGAATGAGCAGTTCTTC
j_gene: TRBJ2-1
abundance: few
v_gene: TRBV20-1
d_gene: NA

CDR3aa: CASSSLRGEETQYF
CDR3nt: TGTGCCAGCAGCTCGCTTCGGGGCGAAGAGACCCAGTACTTC
j_gene: TRBJ2-5
abundance: many
v_gene: TRBV7-9
d_gene: NA

CDR3aa: CSARVGTGGLGEQYF
CDR3nt: TGCAGTGCTAGAGTGGGGACAGGGGGCCTGGGAGAGCAGTACTTC
j_gene: TRBJ2-7
abundance: few
v_gene: TRBV20-1
d_gene: TRBD1

CDR3aa: CASSPRVPGTSGRPSLDTQYF
CDR3nt: TGCGCCAGCAGCCCTCGGGTCCCCGGGACTAGCGGGAGGCCGAGTCTAGATACGCAGTATTTT
j_gene: TRBJ2-3
abundance: NA
v_gene: TRBV5-1
d_gene: TRBD2

CDR3aa: CASSYSVDNSNQPQHF
CDR3nt: TGTGCCAGCAGTTACTCGGTTGATAATAGCAATCAGCCCCAGCATTTT
j_gene: TRBJ1-5
abundance: few
v_gene: TRBV6-2/TRBV6-3
d_gene: NA

CDR3aa: CATSDQLGGSPADTQYF
CDR3nt: TGTGCCACCAGTGACCAGCTTGGCGGGAGTCCCGCCGATACGCAGTATTTT
j_gene: TRBJ2-3
abundance: few
v_gene: TRBV24-1
d_gene: TRBD2

CDR3aa: CASSDPPYF
CDR3nt: TGTGCCAGCAGTGATCCTCCGTACTTC
j_gene: TRBJ2-5
abundance: many
v_gene: TRBV25-1
d_gene: NA

CDR3aa: CASSLVRDHRVGTDTQYF
CDR3nt: TGTGCCAGCAGTTTAGTCAGAGACCACAGGGTCGGCACAGATACGCAGTATTTT
j_gene: TRBJ2-3
abundance: NA
v_gene: TRBV7-9
d_gene: NA

CDR3aa: CAWSGYGDTEAFF
CDR3nt: TGTGCCTGGAGTGGGTATGGGGACACTGAAGCTTTCTTT
j_gene: TRBJ1-1
abundance: few
v_gene: TRBV30
d_gene: NA

CDR3aa: CASSLLAEYQETQYF
CDR3nt: TGTGCCAGCAGCTTGCTAGCGGAGTACCAAGAGACCCAGTACTTC
j_gene: TRBJ2-5
abundance: many
v_gene: TRBV7-2
d_gene: TRBD2

CDR3aa: CASIQQDYGIGELFF
CDR3nt: TGTGCCAGCATTCAACAAGACTACGGCATCGGGGAGCTGTTTTTT
j_gene: TRBJ2-2
abundance: NA
v_gene: TRBV6-1
d_gene: NA

CDR3aa: CSARPVGDTQYF
CDR3nt: TGCAGTGCTAGACCCGTAGGAGATACGCAGTATTTT
j_gene: TRBJ2-3
abundance: NA
v_gene: TRBV20-1
d_gene: NA

CDR3aa: CASSQLSAASAYEQYF
CDR3nt: TGCGCCAGCAGCCAACTTTCGGCGGCGTCAGCCTACGAGCAGTACTTC
j_gene: TRBJ2-7
abundance: NA
v_gene: TRBV4-1
d_gene: NA

CDR3aa: CASSRGLLLEADTQYF
CDR3nt: TGCGCCAGCAGCCGGGGACTCCTACTGGAGGCAGATACGCAGTATTTT
j_gene: TRBJ2-3
abundance: many
v_gene: TRBV4-1
d_gene: NA

CDR3aa: CASSQRTSGNNEQFF
CDR3nt: TGTGCCAGCAGCCAACGGACTAGCGGAAACAATGAGCAGTTCTTC
j_gene: TRBJ2-1
abundance: NA
v_gene: TRBV7-9
d_gene: TRBD2

CDR3aa: CASSLRKTYGYTF
CDR3nt: TGTGCCAGCAGCCTACGGAAAACCTATGGCTACACCTTC
j_gene: TRBJ1-2
abundance: few
v_gene: TRBV13
d_gene: NA

CDR3aa: CASSVFSGQYTDTQYF
CDR3nt: TGTGCCAGCAGCGTATTTTCGGGACAGTACACAGATACGCAGTATTTT
j_gene: TRBJ2-3
abundance: NA
v_gene: TRBV9
d_gene: TRBD1

CDR3aa: CASSLGAGTGHEKLFF
CDR3nt: TGCGCCAGCAGCTTGGGCGCTGGGACAGGACATGAAAAACTGTTTTTT
j_gene: TRBJ1-4
abundance: few
v_gene: TRBV5-1
d_gene: TRBD1

CDR3aa: CASSLRGPSIYEQYF
CDR3nt: TGTGCCAGCAGTTTAAGGGGACCAAGCATCTACGAGCAGTACTTC
j_gene: TRBJ2-7
abundance: NA
v_gene: TRBV12-3/TRBV12-4
d_gene: NA

CDR3aa: CASSPYREEQETQYF
CDR3nt: TGTGCCAGCAGCCCTTACCGGGAAGAGCAAGAGACCCAGTACTTC
j_gene: TRBJ2-5
abundance: NA
v_gene: TRBV3-1
d_gene: NA

CDR3aa: CAISPGSSYEQYF
CDR3nt: TGTGCCATCAGTCCGGGGTCCTCCTACGAGCAGTACTTC
j_gene: TRBJ2-7
abundance: few
v_gene: TRBV10-3
d_gene: NA

CDR3aa: CASSQTTGSYEQYF
CDR3nt: TGTGCCAGCAGCCAAACGACAGGGTCCTACGAGCAGTACTTC
j_gene: TRBJ2-7
abundance: few
v_gene: TRBV12-3/TRBV12-4
d_gene: TRBD1

CDR3aa: CASSLAHGQGAKNIQYF
CDR3nt: TGTGCCAGCAGCTTAGCCCACGGACAGGGAGCCAAAAACATTCAGTACTTC
j_gene: TRBJ2-4
abundance: few
v_gene: TRBV7-9
d_gene: TRBD1

CDR3aa: CASILDRDGRGDTQYF
CDR3nt: TGTGCCAGCATTCTCGATCGGGACGGGAGGGGAGATACGCAGTATTTT
j_gene: TRBJ2-3
abundance: NA
v_gene: TRBV11-2
d_gene: TRBD2

CDR3aa: CATSRTSNNEQFF
CDR3nt: TGTGCCACCAGCCGAACCTCCAATAATGAGCAGTTCTTC
j_gene: TRBJ2-1
abundance: few
v_gene: TRBV15
d_gene: NA

CDR3aa: CASSLAQTDTQYF
CDR3nt: TGTGCCAGCAGCTTAGCTCAGACAGATACGCAGTATTTT
j_gene: TRBJ2-3
abundance: NA
v_gene: TRBV7-9
d_gene: NA

CDR3aa: CATYTRAAFF
CDR3nt: TGTGCCACCTACACCAGAGCAGCTTTCTTT
j_gene: TRBJ1-1
abundance: few
v_gene: TRBV24-1
d_gene: NA

CDR3aa: CASSFSVGGVQPQHF
CDR3nt: TGTGCCAGCAGTTTCTCTGTCGGGGGGGTGCAGCCCCAGCATTTT
j_gene: TRBJ1-5
abundance: many
v_gene: TRBV12-3/TRBV12-4
d_gene: NA

CDR3aa: CSARRVRQGGYGYTF
CDR3nt: TGCAGTGCAAGACGGGTTCGGCAGGGGGGCTATGGCTACACCTTC
j_gene: TRBJ1-2
abundance: few
v_gene: TRBV20-1
d_gene: TRBD1

CDR3aa: CAISASDGRNQPQHF
CDR3nt: TGTGCCATCAGTGCTTCTGACGGCCGCAATCAGCCCCAGCATTTT
j_gene: TRBJ1-5
abundance: NA
v_gene: TRBV10-3
d_gene: NA

CDR3aa: CASSLGAGYGYTF
CDR3nt: TGTGCCAGCAGCTTGGGGGCAGGCTATGGCTACACCTTC
j_gene: TRBJ1-2
abundance: NA
v_gene: TRBV5-6
d_gene: NA

CDR3aa: CASSWGNYGYTF
CDR3nt: TGCGCCAGCAGCTGGGGAAACTATGGCTACACCTTC
j_gene: TRBJ1-2
abundance: few
v_gene: TRBV5-1
d_gene: NA

CDR3aa: CASSLIQPTLGEQFF
CDR3nt: TGCGCCAGCAGCTTGATTCAGCCGACCTTAGGTGAGCAGTTCTTC
j_gene: TRBJ2-1
abundance: few
v_gene: TRBV5-1
d_gene: NA

CDR3aa: CASSFRPGRTEAFF
CDR3nt: TGTGCCAGCAGTTTTCGCCCGGGGAGGACTGAAGCTTTCTTT
j_gene: TRBJ1-1
abundance: few
v_gene: TRBV12-3/TRBV12-4
d_gene: NA

CDR3aa: CASSPQGSGETQYF
CDR3nt: TGTGCCAGCAGCCCGCAAGGGTCGGGAGAGACCCAGTACTTC
j_gene: TRBJ2-5
abundance: few
v_gene: TRBV7-2
d_gene: NA

CDR3aa: CASSLVWGSNQPQHF
CDR3nt: TGTGCCAGCAGTTTAGTGTGGGGTAGCAATCAGCCCCAGCATTTT
j_gene: TRBJ1-5
abundance: few
v_gene: TRBV12-3/TRBV12-4
d_gene: NA

CDR3aa: CASSFGVNEKLFF
CDR3nt: TGTGCCAGCAGTTTCGGAGTTAATGAAAAACTGTTTTTT
j_gene: TRBJ1-4
abundance: NA
v_gene: TRBV12-3/TRBV12-4
d_gene: NA

CDR3aa: CASSPDRAYTEAFF
CDR3nt: TGTGCCAGCAGCCCCGACAGGGCGTACACTGAAGCTTTCTTT
j_gene: TRBJ1-1
abundance: NA
v_gene: TRBV7-6
d_gene: TRBD1

CDR3aa: CASRLGDISYEQYF
CDR3nt: TGTGCCAGCAGATTGGGAGACATTTCCTACGAGCAGTACTTC
j_gene: TRBJ2-7
abundance: few
v_gene: TRBV2
d_gene: NA

CDR3aa: CSAPRVQGITEAFF
CDR3nt: TGCAGTGCACCCCGCGTACAGGGTATCACTGAAGCTTTCTTT
j_gene: TRBJ1-1
abundance: NA
v_gene: TRBV20-1
d_gene: NA

CDR3aa: CASSLRALANEQFF
CDR3nt: TGTGCCAGCAGCTTACGGGCGCTGGCTAATGAGCAGTTCTTC
j_gene: TRBJ2-1
abundance: few
v_gene: TRBV5-8
d_gene: NA

CDR3aa: CSARVFARGHDNEQFF
CDR3nt: TGCAGTGCTAGGGTTTTCGCCCGGGGGCACGACAATGAGCAGTTCTTC
j_gene: TRBJ2-1
abundance: few
v_gene: TRBV20-1
d_gene: NA

CDR3aa: CASTQGHANEKLFF
CDR3nt: TGTGCCAGCACCCAGGGACACGCTAATGAAAAACTGTTTTTT
j_gene: TRBJ1-4
abundance: NA
v_gene: TRBV12-3/TRBV12-4
d_gene: NA

CDR3aa: CASSPDLVGNEQFF
CDR3nt: TGTGCCAGCAGCCCCGATTTAGTAGGCAATGAGCAGTTCTTC
j_gene: TRBJ2-1
abundance: NA
v_gene: TRBV7-6
d_gene: NA

CDR3aa: CASSQEIGGNAYEQYF
CDR3nt: TGTGCCAGCAGCCAAGAGATTGGGGGCAACGCCTACGAGCAGTACTTC
j_gene: TRBJ2-7
abundance: few
v_gene: TRBV14
d_gene: NA

CDR3aa: CATSDISGRYNEQFF
CDR3nt: TGTGCCACCAGTGATATAAGCGGGAGATACAATGAGCAGTTCTTC
j_gene: TRBJ2-1
abundance: NA
v_gene: TRBV24-1
d_gene: TRBD2

CDR3aa: CASSQELASTETQYF
CDR3nt: TGTGCCAGCAGCCAAGAACTAGCGTCTACAGAGACCCAGTACTTC
j_gene: TRBJ2-5
abundance: NA
v_gene: TRBV4-2
d_gene: TRBD2

CDR3aa: CASGGPAYEQYF
CDR3nt: TGTGCCAGCGGGGGCCCCGCCTACGAGCAGTACTTC
j_gene: TRBJ2-7
abundance: NA
v_gene: TRBV3-1
d_gene: NA

CDR3aa: CASSQASGLAGGNIQYF
CDR3nt: TGTGCCAGCAGCCAAGCGTCGGGACTAGCGGGAGGGAACATTCAGTACTTC
j_gene: TRBJ2-4
abundance: few
v_gene: TRBV3-1
d_gene: TRBD2